This T cell receptor beta chain comes out of a study of cytomegalovirus exposure and HLA in healthy donors. V lost 3 bases and J lost 5, with 19 bases in between. CDR1 is SGHAT, CDR2 FQNNGV, per germline. This CDR3 has 16 amino acids. Study-wide results and caveats: An analysis done earlier found most TCR beta V segments productive about 90% or about 30% of the time. Among CMV-associated TCR beta chains, most appeared HLA-restricted in a later analysis. It was only CMV serostatus that was available as immune exposure information.

In the case of this clone: Its antigen is not known.

Both 60 Vbeta primers and 13 Jbeta primers went into the PCR. Per the study methods: Roughly 11 million shared chains were among around 80 million unique TCR beta chains counted in a later analysis. Clones were sequenced by immunoSEQ multiplex PCR, and TCRdb holds only the in-frame ones, with some missing. V and J calls and clone size are given by that table; D and trimming were obtained from the DNA. The profile covers some 160,000 clones, with under 80% appearing a single time and roughly 1.4% taken by the ten largest. The TCR was taken from a woman in her twenties or thirties in good health and CMV-seronegative. The chain links TRBV11-2 to TRBJ1-1; D unclear. What was sequenced was PBMCs. The CDR3 bases are TGTGCCAGCAGCTTTTTCATGGCCCCTGAAGATACTGAAGCTTTCTTT. This encodes CASSFFMAPEDTEAFF.